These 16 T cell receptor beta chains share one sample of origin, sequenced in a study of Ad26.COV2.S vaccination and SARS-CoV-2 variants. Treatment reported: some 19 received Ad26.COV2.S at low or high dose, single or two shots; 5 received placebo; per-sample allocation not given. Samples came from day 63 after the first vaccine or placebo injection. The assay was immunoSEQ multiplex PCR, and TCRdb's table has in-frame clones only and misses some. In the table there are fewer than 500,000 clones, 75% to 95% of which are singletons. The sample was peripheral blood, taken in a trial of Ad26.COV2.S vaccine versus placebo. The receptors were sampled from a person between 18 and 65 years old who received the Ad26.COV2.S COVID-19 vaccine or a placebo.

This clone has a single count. The CDR3 DNA reads as TGTGCCAGCAGTGAAGCTAAAACAGGGCCCTCTGGAAACACCATATATTTT. Protein sequence: CASSEAKTGPSGNTIYF. J is TRBJ1-3 and V is TRBV6-1, with TRBD1 as a possible D gene (6 bases). Looked up from germline, CDR1 is MNHNS and CDR2 is SASEGT. V lost 0 bases, J lost 0 bases, and 12 bases lay in between. The length of the CDR3 is 17 residues.

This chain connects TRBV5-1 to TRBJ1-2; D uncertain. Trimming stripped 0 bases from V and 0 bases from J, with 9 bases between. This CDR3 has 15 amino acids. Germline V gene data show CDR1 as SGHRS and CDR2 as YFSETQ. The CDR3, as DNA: TGCGCCAGCAGCTTGGAGGGTACAGCTAACTATGGCTACACCTTC. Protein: CASSLEGTANYGYTF. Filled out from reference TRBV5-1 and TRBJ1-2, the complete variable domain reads KAGVTQTPRYLIKTRGQQVTLSCSPISGHRSVSWYQQTPGQGLQFLFEYFSETQRNKGNFPGRFSGRQFSNSRSEMNVSTLELGDSALYLCASSLEGTANYGYTFGSGTRLTVV.

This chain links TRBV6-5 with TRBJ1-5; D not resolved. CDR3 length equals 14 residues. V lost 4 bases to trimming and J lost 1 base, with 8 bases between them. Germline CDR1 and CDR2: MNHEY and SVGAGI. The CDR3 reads CASSLTRSNQPQHF. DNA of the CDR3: TGTGCCAGCAGTTTGACCCGGAGCAATCAGCCCCAGCATTTT.

CDR3 sequence reads: CASSLRQAGNEKLFF. CDR3 nucleotide sequence: TGTGCCAGCAGCTTGAGGCAGGCAGGTAATGAAAAACTGTTTTTT. V is TRBV5-5 and J is TRBJ1-4; D gene uncertain. Between the trimmed V and J ends, which lost 1 base and 4 bases, there was a span of 11 bases. Germline CDR1 is SGHKS and CDR2 is YYEKEE (reference sequence). The CDR3 has 15 residues.

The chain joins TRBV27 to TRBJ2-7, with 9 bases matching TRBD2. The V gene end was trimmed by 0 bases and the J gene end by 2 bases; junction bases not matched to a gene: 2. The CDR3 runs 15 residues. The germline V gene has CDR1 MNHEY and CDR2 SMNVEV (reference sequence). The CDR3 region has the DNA TGTGCCAGCAGTTTATCAGCTAGCGGGACCTACGAGCAGTACTTC. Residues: CASSLSASGTYEQYF.

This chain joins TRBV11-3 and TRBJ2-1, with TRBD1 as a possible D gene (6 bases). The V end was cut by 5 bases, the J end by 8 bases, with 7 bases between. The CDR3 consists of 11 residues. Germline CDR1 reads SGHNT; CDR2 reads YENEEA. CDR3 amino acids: CASSHRDEQFF. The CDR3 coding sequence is TGTGCCAGCAGCCACAGGGATGAGCAGTTCTTC.

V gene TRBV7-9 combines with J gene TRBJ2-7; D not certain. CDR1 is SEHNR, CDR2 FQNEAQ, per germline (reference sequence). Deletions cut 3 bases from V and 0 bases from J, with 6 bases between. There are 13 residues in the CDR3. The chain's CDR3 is CASSFPGSYEQYF. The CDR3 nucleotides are TGTGCCAGCAGCTTCCCGGGCTCCTACGAGCAGTACTTC.

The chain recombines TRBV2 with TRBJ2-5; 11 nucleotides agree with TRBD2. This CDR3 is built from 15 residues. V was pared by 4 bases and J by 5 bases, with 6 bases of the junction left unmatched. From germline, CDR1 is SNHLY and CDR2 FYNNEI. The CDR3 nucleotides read TGTGCCAGCAGTGTGAGACTAGCGGGATTGGAGACCCAGTACTTC. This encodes CASSVRLAGLETQYF.

The CDR3 nucleotides read TGTGCCAGCAGCTTTGTAGGGGGGGCCGGGAGCACTGAAGCTTTCTTT. Protein sequence: CASSFVGGAGSTEAFF. The chain carries TRBV7-2 and TRBJ1-1; the D gene is possibly TRBD1 (6 bases). Trimming took off 3 bases at V and 4 bases at J, with 18 bases between the two ends. Germline V gene lookup returns CDR1 SGHTA and CDR2 FQGNSA. CDR3 length: 16 residues.

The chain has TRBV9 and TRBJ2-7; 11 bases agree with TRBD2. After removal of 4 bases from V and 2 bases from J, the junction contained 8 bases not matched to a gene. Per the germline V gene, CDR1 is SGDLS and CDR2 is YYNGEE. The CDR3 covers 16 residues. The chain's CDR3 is CASSLGTSGETYEQYF. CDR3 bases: TGTGCCAGCAGCCTTGGGACTAGCGGAGAAACCTACGAGCAGTACTTC.

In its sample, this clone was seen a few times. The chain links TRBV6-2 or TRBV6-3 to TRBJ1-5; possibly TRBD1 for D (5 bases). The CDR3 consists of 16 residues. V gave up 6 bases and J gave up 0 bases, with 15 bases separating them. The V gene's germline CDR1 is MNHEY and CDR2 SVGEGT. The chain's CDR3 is CASSPGKGHSNQPQHF. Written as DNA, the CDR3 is TGTGCCAGCAGCCCCGGAAAGGGGCATAGCAATCAGCCCCAGCATTTT.

This CDR3 reads CASSLQGYYEQYF. CDR3 DNA: TGTGCCAGCAGCTTGCAGGGTTACTACGAGCAGTACTTC. The J gene is TRBJ2-7, the V gene TRBV5-5; a weak D match, TRBD1 (5 bases). Germline V gene lookup returns CDR1 SGHKS and CDR2 YYEKEE (reference sequence). Deletions cut 1 base from V and 3 bases from J, with 8 bases between. The CDR3 sequence is 13 residues long.

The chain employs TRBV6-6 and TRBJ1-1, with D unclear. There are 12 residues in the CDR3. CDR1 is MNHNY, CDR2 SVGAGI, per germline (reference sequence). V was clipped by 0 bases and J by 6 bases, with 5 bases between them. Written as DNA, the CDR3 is TGTGCCAGCAGTTACTCCGGACCTGAAGCTTTCTTT. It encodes CASSYSGPEAFF.

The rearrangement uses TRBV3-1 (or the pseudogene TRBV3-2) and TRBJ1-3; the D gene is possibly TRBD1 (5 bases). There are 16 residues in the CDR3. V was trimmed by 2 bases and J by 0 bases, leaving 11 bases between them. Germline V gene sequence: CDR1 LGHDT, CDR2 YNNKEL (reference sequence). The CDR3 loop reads CASSQRDGNSGNTIYF. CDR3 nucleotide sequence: TGTGCCAGCAGCCAACGGGACGGAAACTCTGGAAACACCATATATTTT.

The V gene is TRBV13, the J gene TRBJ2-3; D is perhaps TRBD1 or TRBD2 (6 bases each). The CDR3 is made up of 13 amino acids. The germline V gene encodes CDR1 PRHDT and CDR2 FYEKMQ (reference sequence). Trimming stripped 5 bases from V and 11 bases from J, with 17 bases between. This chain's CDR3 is CASSVEGDWLQYF. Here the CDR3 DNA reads TGTGCCAGCAGCGTCGAGGGGGACTGGCTGCAGTATTTT.

Here the CDR3 DNA reads TGTGCCAGCAGCTTGGCCCCCACTAGCGGAGGATCCTACGAGCAGTACTTC. This sequence encodes CASSLAPTSGGSYEQYF. The rearrangement links TRBV5-5 to TRBJ2-7, with 8 bases matching TRBD2. V lost 0 bases and J lost 1; bases outside the gene matches: 9. Germline V gene lookup returns CDR1 SGHKS and CDR2 YYEKEE (reference sequence). The CDR3 covers 17 residues.